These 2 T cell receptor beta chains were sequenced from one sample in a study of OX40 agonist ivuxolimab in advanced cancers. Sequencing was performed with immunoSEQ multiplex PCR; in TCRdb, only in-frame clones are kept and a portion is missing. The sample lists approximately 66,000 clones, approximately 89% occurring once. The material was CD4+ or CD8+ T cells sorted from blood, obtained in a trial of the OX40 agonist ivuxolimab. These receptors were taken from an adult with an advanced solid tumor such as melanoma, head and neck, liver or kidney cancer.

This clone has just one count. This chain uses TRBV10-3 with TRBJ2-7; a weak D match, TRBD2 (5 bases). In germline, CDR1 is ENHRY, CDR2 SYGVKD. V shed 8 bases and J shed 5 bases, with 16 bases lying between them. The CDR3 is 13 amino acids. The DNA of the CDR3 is TGTGCCATCCGGGCCGGGGAGTCGGACGAGCAGTACTTC. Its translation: CAIRAGESDEQYF.

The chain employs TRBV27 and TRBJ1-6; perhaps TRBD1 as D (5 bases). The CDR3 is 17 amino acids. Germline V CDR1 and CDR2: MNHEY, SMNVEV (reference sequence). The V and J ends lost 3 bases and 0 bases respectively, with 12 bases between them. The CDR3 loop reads CASSFGPGSSYNSPLHF. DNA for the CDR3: TGTGCCAGCAGTTTCGGACCAGGGAGCTCCTATAATTCACCCCTCCACTTT.